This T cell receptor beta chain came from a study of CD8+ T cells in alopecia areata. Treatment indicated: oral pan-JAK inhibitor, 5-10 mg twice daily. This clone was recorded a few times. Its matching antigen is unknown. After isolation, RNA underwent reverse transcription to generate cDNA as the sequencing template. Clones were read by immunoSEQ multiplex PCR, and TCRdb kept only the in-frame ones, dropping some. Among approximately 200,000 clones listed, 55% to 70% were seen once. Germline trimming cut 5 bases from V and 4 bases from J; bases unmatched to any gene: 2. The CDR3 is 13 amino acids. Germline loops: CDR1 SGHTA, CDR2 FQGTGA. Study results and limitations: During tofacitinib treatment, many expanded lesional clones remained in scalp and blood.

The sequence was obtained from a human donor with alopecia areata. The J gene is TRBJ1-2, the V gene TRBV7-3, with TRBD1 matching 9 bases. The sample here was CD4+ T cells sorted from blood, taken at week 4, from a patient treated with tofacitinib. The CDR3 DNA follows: TGTGCCAGCAGCGCGGGACAGGGCTATGGCTACACCTTC. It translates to CASSAGQGYGYTF. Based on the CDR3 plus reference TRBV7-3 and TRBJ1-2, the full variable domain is GAGVSQTPSNKVTEKGKYVELRCDPISGHTALYWYRQSLGQGPEFLIYFQGTGAADDSGLPNDRFFAVRPEGSVSTLKIQRTERGDSAVYLCASSAGQGYGYTFGSGTRLTVV.